Presented here are 21 T cell receptor beta chains from one specimen sequenced in a study of T-cell reconstitution after alpha-beta-depleted transplantation in children (dated by TCRdb to 2015 to 2016). The library was generated by PCR. Sequencing was performed on an Illumina HiSeq 2500. To normalize quantification of the TCRbeta repertoire, the TCR libraries were built with molecular barcoding that relied on unique molecular identifiers. Starting from the raw public reads, TCRdb applied fastp trimming at Q25, assembled clones with MiXCR and retained in-frame beta chains. Every entry covers one CDR3 protein and lists the most common genes and DNA from its rows. In all, the sample holds under 450,000 distinct CDR3 sequences, and about an eighth of those were seen once. The ten largest account for around 4% of the sample. Sequencing used PBMCs, obtained from the stem cell graft. The receptors here all came from a human donor who donated a stem cell graft to a child with Fanconi anemia.

This clonotype was seen a few times. The rearrangement uses TRBV5-1 and TRBJ1-2, with TRBD1 identical over 10 bases. The germline CDR1 and CDR2 sequences are SGHRS and YFSETQ. The CDR3 extends over 16 amino acids. Losses at the gene ends were 4 bases for V and 4 bases for J; bases not matched to a gene: 10. The CDR3 is CASSPGQGLLGYGYTF. CDR3 nucleotides: TGCGCCAGCAGCCCGGGACAGGGGCTCCTTGGCTATGGCTACACCTTC. Using reference TRBV5-1 and TRBJ1-2 for the parts outside the CDR3, the full variable domain is KAGVTQTPRYLIKTRGQQVTLSCSPISGHRSVSWYQQTPGQGLQFLFEYFSETQRNKGNFPGRFSGRQFSNSRSEMNVSTLELGDSALYLCASSPGQGLLGYGYTFGSGTRLTVV.

This clonotype was counted at least ten times. This chain joins TRBV12-3 or TRBV12-4 and TRBJ2-1, with D unresolved. This CDR3 has 11 amino acids. Trimming stripped 6 bases from V and 9 bases from J, with 9 bases between. This chain's CDR3 is CASSEWSEQFF. As DNA, the CDR3 is TGTGCCAGCAGCGAATGGAGTGAGCAGTTCTTC.

This clonotype has a handful of counts. This chain uses TRBV6-2 or TRBV6-3 with TRBJ1-5; 8 bases match TRBD1. After removal of 0 bases from V and 3 bases from J, the junction contained 16 bases not matched to a gene. CDR1 is MNHEY, CDR2 SVGEGT, per germline. The CDR3 runs 20 residues. CDR3 nucleotide sequence: TGTGCCAGCAGTTACTCAAGGGACAGGCCAATCCGTCCAACCAATCAGCCCCAGCATTTT. It translates to CASSYSRDRPIRPTNQPQHF.

With respect to this clonotype: Given a much more abundant clone one base away, this may be a read error. This chain joins TRBV20-1 and TRBJ2-5, with TRBD2 matching 7 bases. Germline values: CDR1 DFQATT, CDR2 SNEGSKA (reference sequence). The CDR3 loop spans 12 amino acids. Unmatched junction bases numbered 5, after V lost 4 bases and J lost 6 bases. CDR3 residues: CSATWGGKTQYF. For the CDR3, the DNA is TGCAGTGCTACCTGGGGGGGTAAGACCCAGTACTTC.

V is TRBV5-1 and J is TRBJ1-5; a weak D match, TRBD1 (6 bases). Trimming pared 0 bases from V and 6 bases from J, leaving 10 bases between. CDR1 and CDR2 from the germline V gene are SGHRS and YFSETQ. CDR3 length: 14 amino acids. In DNA form, the CDR3 reads TGCGCCAGCAGCTTGGACCCGGGGGCTCAGCCCCAGCATTTT. This gives the protein CASSLDPGAQPQHF.

This clonotype was detected ten times or more. V usage is TRBV13 and J usage is TRBJ1-2; TRBD1 agrees at 7 bases. The CDR3 contains 14 residues. The germline V gene has CDR1 PRHDT and CDR2 FYEKMQ (reference sequence). Trimming removed 5 bases from V and 6 bases from J; junction bases left unmatched: 9. CDR3 in amino acids: CASSTRQGRNGYTF. CDR3 coding DNA: TGTGCCAGCAGCACTCGACAGGGAAGGAATGGCTACACCTTC.

This clonotype was counted a few times. The CDR3 nucleotides are TGCAGTGCTAGAGATTTAGGAGTGGGGTACGAGCAGTACTTC. Its translation: CSARDLGVGYEQYF. The genes are TRBV20-1 and TRBJ2-7; D gene unclear. The CDR3 sequence is 14 residues long. With 0 bases removed from V and 4 bases from J, the gap between germline ends came to 13 bases. CDR1 is DFQATT and CDR2 is SNEGSKA in the germline V gene (reference sequence).

The chain couples TRBV7-2 to TRBJ1-2, with D possibly TRBD1 on 6 matching bases. Trimming took off 5 bases at V and 6 bases at J, with 16 bases between the two ends. The germline CDR1 and CDR2 sequences are SGHTA and FQGNSA. This CDR3 has 14 amino acids. The CDR3 DNA sequence: TGTGCCAGCAGCCGGACAGCTTTCAGTGATGGCTACACCTTC. Its protein product is CASSRTAFSDGYTF.

In its sample, this clonotype was seen many times. The gene calls are TRBV12-3 or TRBV12-4 and TRBJ2-2; 12 bases align to TRBD2. Trimming took 6 bases from V and 4 from J; bases not matched to a gene: 9. The CDR3 extends over 17 amino acids. The CDR3 sequence: CASRPLAGGLGTGELFF. DNA for the CDR3: TGTGCCAGCAGGCCTCTAGCGGGGGGGCTGGGCACCGGGGAGCTGTTTTTT.

This clonotype came up a few times. The rearrangement uses TRBV11-2 and TRBJ1-4; TRBD1 matches at 7 bases. With 3 bases clipped from V and 8 bases from J, the junction kept 6 bases outside the gene matches. CDR1 SGHAT and CDR2 FQNNGV come from the germline V gene. The CDR3 sequence is 14 residues long. CDR3 region: CASSFEIGGEKLFF. The CDR3 DNA follows: TGTGCCAGCAGCTTCGAGATAGGGGGCGAAAAACTGTTTTTT.

The chain has TRBV6-2 or TRBV6-3 and TRBJ2-7; the D is unclear. Germline V gene data show CDR1 as MNHEY and CDR2 as SVGEGT. CDR3 length equals 12 residues. The V and J ends lost 8 bases and 2 bases respectively, with 10 bases between them. The CDR3 reads CASRETPYEQYF. In DNA, the CDR3 is TGTGCCAGCCGTGAGACCCCCTACGAGCAGTACTTC.

This clonotype was seen a few times. The chain couples TRBV21-1 to TRBJ1-1; TRBD1 was called by the table and not checked on the DNA. TRBV21-1 is deemed a pseudogene. The CDR3 contains 15 residues. CDR3 bases: TGTGCCAGCAGCATCCCTGACTGGGGGAAGACTGAAGCTTTCTTT. Encoded protein: CASSIPDWGKTEAFF.

V usage is TRBV28 and J usage is TRBJ1-2, with D possibly TRBD1 on 6 matching bases. With 8 bases removed from V and 1 base from J, the gap between germline ends came to 20 bases. Germline V gene sequence: CDR1 MDHEN, CDR2 SYDVKM. This CDR3 has 16 amino acids. The DNA for the CDR3 is TGTGCCAGCCGAATTAGCACAGGGTCTGGTAACTATGGCTACACCTTC. Its translation: CASRISTGSGNYGYTF.

The J gene is TRBJ2-1, the V gene TRBV7-8; weak D call: TRBD2 (6 bases). The CDR3 is 13 amino acids. The V end lost 4 bases, the J end lost 9 bases, and 13 bases lay between the germline ends. Per the germline V gene, CDR1 is SGHVS and CDR2 is FQNEAQ. The CDR3 sequence: CASSSQAGGEQFF. CDR3 in DNA: TGTGCCAGCAGCTCCCAAGCGGGCGGTGAGCAGTTCTTC.

This clonotype was found many times. The genes are TRBV4-2 and TRBJ2-1; no firm D call. Germline V gives CDR1 LGHNA, CDR2 YNFKEQ. Between the trimmed V and J ends, which lost 4 bases and 7 bases, there was a span of 17 bases. This CDR3 is built from 15 residues. CDR3 protein: CASSPHPGASNEQFF. The CDR3 DNA reads as TGTGCCAGCAGCCCCCACCCCGGTGCCTCTAATGAGCAGTTCTTC.

This clonotype was counted only a few times. The chain recombines TRBV3-1 with TRBJ1-1; D ambiguous. This CDR3 comprises 13 residues. Trimming took off 1 base at V and 7 bases at J, with 10 bases between the two ends. Germline lookup yields CDR1 LGHDT and CDR2 YNNKEL (reference sequence). The CDR3: CASSQGVEVEAFF. The CDR3 coding sequence is TGTGCCAGCAGCCAAGGGGTTGAAGTTGAAGCTTTCTTT.

This chain links TRBV9 with TRBJ1-2; the D gene is possibly TRBD1 (5 bases). The CDR3 is 14 amino acids. Germline CDR1 and CDR2: SGDLS and YYNGEE. V lost 3 bases, J lost 7 bases, and 16 bases lay in between. The CDR3 coding sequence is TGTGCCAGCAGCGCCCCGGGGCGGAATCTTGGCTACACCTTC. This codes for CASSAPGRNLGYTF.

J is TRBJ2-5 and V is TRBV5-1; D remains unclear. The CDR3 length is 14 residues. The germline gives CDR1 SGHRS, CDR2 YFSETQ. The V end lost 2 bases, the J end lost 3 bases, and 11 bases lay between the germline ends. As DNA, the CDR3 is TGCGCCAGCAGCTTACAACAGTACGAAGAGACCCAGTACTTC. This sequence encodes CASSLQQYEETQYF.

The chain is built from TRBV4-3 and TRBJ1-4, with 8 bases that match TRBD1. J lost 0 bases, V lost 5 bases, and 5 bases had no gene match. There are 16 residues in the CDR3. Germline CDR1 LGHNA, CDR2 YSLEER. CDR3 loop: CASSYRDRSTNEKLFF. Written as DNA, the CDR3 is TGCGCCAGCAGCTACCGGGACAGGTCAACTAATGAAAAACTGTTTTTT.

This clonotype was counted a few times. V usage is TRBV29-1 and J usage is TRBJ2-7; D not resolved. CDR1 and CDR2 (germline): SQVTM, ANQGSEA. Trimming left V 8 bases short and J 0 bases short, with 20 bases between. The CDR3 runs to 15 residues. Here the CDR3 reads CSLMTRTTDSYEQYF. The CDR3 coding sequence is TGCAGCCTGATGACAAGGACCACCGACTCCTACGAGCAGTACTTC.

J is TRBJ2-7 and V is TRBV5-1, with TRBD1 matching 7 bases. Germline trimming cut 3 bases from V and 2 bases from J; bases unmatched to any gene: 11. Germline loops: CDR1 SGHRS, CDR2 YFSETQ. The CDR3 has 16 residues. CDR3 bases: TGCGCCAGCAGCTCGCGCCCTTGGGACAGCACCTACGAGCAGTACTTC. This encodes CASSSRPWDSTYEQYF.